The 29 T cell receptor beta chains below come from one sample, sequenced in a study of identical twins. TCRdb recomputed calls from the 5' RACE reads with MiXCR, one row per CDR3 protein. Altogether a few hundred thousand distinct CDR3 sequences are present, approximately 14% being singletons, with the ten largest covering 0.95% to 1%. These data were also filed under a second study, of yellow fever vaccine responses in identical twins.

Sequences were obtained from CD4+ T cells sorted from blood. These receptors came from a woman between 18 and 29 years old in good health.

V gene TRBV11-2 combines with J gene TRBJ2-7; D may be TRBD2 (6 bases). Germline-derived CDR1 and CDR2 are SGHAT and FQNNGV. The V gene lost 5 bases and the J gene lost 3 bases, with 17 bases spanning the gap. This CDR3 region has 15 residues. The CDR3 DNA is TGTGCCAGCAGCCCGGGACTTACCTTAGACTACGAGCAGTACTTC. Amino acid sequence: CASSPGLTLDYEQYF.

This clonotype occurred many times. The chain employs TRBV3-1 and TRBJ2-7, with D tentatively TRBD1 or TRBD2 (6 bases each). From germline, CDR1 is LGHDT and CDR2 YNNKEL (reference sequence). With 5 bases removed from V and 2 bases from J, the gap between germline ends came to 16 bases. This CDR3 is 15 amino acids long. The CDR3 bases are TGTGCCAGCAGCACACAGGGACTGGTAACCTACGAGCAGTACTTC. Its translation is CASSTQGLVTYEQYF.

Comments on this clonotype: A much larger clone differs from this one at a single base, so this may be a read error. The rearrangement uses TRBV30 and TRBJ2-7; no firm D call. The CDR3 length is 11 residues. The germline gives CDR1 GTSNPN, CDR2 SVGIG (reference sequence). Trimming took off 0 bases at V and 6 bases at J, with 6 bases between the two ends. The chain's CDR3 is CAWSVLFEQYF. The CDR3 DNA is TGTGCCTGGAGTGTACTCTTCGAGCAGTACTTC.

The chain joins TRBV24-1 to TRBJ2-1, with D possibly matching TRBD2 (6 bases). V shed 3 bases and J shed 8 bases, with 22 bases lying between them. CDR1 and CDR2 (germline): KGHDR, SFDVKD. The CDR3 runs 17 residues. CDR3 coding DNA: TGTGCCACCAGTGATCGCGGGGAGAGCCGCCTTCGGGATGAGCAGTTCTTC. Translated: CATSDRGESRLRDEQFF.

The chain is built from TRBV7-9 and TRBJ2-7, with 11 bases that match TRBD2. The CDR3 sequence is 17 residues long. CDR1 and CDR2 from the germline V gene are SEHNR and FQNEAQ (reference sequence). V trimming: 2 bases; J trimming: 3 bases; junction bases outside the gene matches: 9. Written as DNA, the CDR3 is TGTGCCAGCAGCTTATGGGGCACTAGCGGGAGATTCTACGAGCAGTACTTC. Encoded protein: CASSLWGTSGRFYEQYF.

The genes are TRBV29-1 and TRBJ1-6; D unresolved. Trimming stripped 5 bases from V and 5 bases from J, with 10 bases between. This CDR3 has 13 residues. Germline V gene lookup returns CDR1 SQVTM and CDR2 ANQGSEA. The CDR3 region is CSVRLHDNSPLHF. The CDR3 DNA sequence: TGCAGCGTTAGGTTACATGATAATTCACCCCTCCACTTT.

This clonotype was picked up a small number of times. The chain carries TRBV5-1 and TRBJ2-1, with 7 bases identical to TRBD1. V lost 3 bases to trimming and J lost 6 bases; unmatched junction nucleotides: 6. The CDR3 covers 14 residues. In germline, CDR1 is SGHRS, CDR2 YFSETQ. CDR3 nucleotide sequence: TGCGCCAGCAGCTCCGGACAGGTTCGCAATGAGCAGTTCTTC. It is translated as CASSSGQVRNEQFF.

This clonotype was seen only a few times. The rearrangement joins TRBV5-1 to TRBJ1-2, with D hard to call. Trimming removed 4 bases at V and 5 bases at J, with 15 bases between. The CDR3 contains 14 residues. CDR1 is SGHRS and CDR2 is YFSETQ in the germline V gene. The CDR3 bases are TGCGCCAGCAGCCTAGGCGGGGAGAGATATGGCTACACCTTC. It encodes CASSLGGERYGYTF.

This chain uses TRBV14 with TRBJ2-1; unclear D gene. This CDR3 is 13 amino acids long. The germline V and J ends were trimmed by 8 bases and 3 bases, with 11 bases remaining between them. Germline CDR1 is SGHDN and CDR2 is FVKESK. DNA of the CDR3: TGTGCCAGCTCGTGGGCTGGCTACAATGAGCAGTTCTTC. Its translation is CASSWAGYNEQFF.

This clonotype occurred a few times. The V call is TRBV12-3 or TRBV12-4, the J call TRBJ2-1; 7 bases map to TRBD2. This CDR3 is built from 17 residues. Unmatched junction bases numbered 10, after V lost 0 bases and J lost 5 bases. The CDR3 DNA is TGTGCCAGCAGTTTAGCGCTAAGGGAGGGCTTCGACAATGAGCAGTTCTTC. Its protein product is CASSLALREGFDNEQFF.

This sequence joins TRBV30 and TRBJ1-1; D remains ambiguous. Germline V CDR1 and CDR2: GTSNPN, SVGIG (reference sequence). The CDR3 extends over 13 amino acids. V shed 1 base and J shed 2 bases, with 8 bases lying between them. CDR3 amino acids: CAWSGPVNTEAFF. The CDR3, as DNA: TGTGCCTGGAGTGGACCAGTTAACACTGAAGCTTTCTTT.

About this clonotype itself: The junction and the germline gene differ at one end; a read error may be behind it. V and J are TRBV12-3 or TRBV12-4 and TRBJ2-3; D possibly corresponds to TRBD1 (5 bases). This CDR3 spans 19 amino acids. The CDR3 sequence: CTSCLWLLRQPLRADTQYF. The CDR3, as DNA: TGTACCAGCTGTTTATGGCTTTTGAGACAGCCATTAAGGGCAGATACGCAGTATTTT.

The chain couples TRBV7-2 to TRBJ2-3; D uncertain. CDR3 size: 14 residues. Germline V CDR1 and CDR2: SGHTA, FQGNSA. The ends were cut back, 5 bases at V and 0 bases at J, with 9 bases in the middle. This CDR3 is CASSLAPSTDTQYF. The CDR3 DNA follows: TGTGCCAGCAGCCTGGCCCCTAGCACAGATACGCAGTATTTT.

The chain joins TRBV7-9 to TRBJ2-4, with 8 positions matching TRBD1. V gave up 5 bases and J gave up 6 bases; unmatched junction bases: 12. CDR3 size: 16 residues. Germline V lookup: CDR1 SEHNR, CDR2 FQNEAQ (reference sequence). Written as DNA, the CDR3 is TGTGCCAGCAGCCCCAAGACAGGGGATGGGGGAAACATTCAGTACTTC. Translated, it gives CASSPKTGDGGNIQYF.

The table lists this clonotype with many counts. The CDR3 DNA sequence: TGTGCCAGCAGTCTGCAGAGGGAAAAACTGTTTTTT. Translated, it gives CASSLQREKLFF. V is TRBV28 and J is TRBJ1-4; the D is unclear. Trimming left V 5 bases short and J 8 bases short, with 9 bases between. In germline, CDR1 is MDHEN, CDR2 SYDVKM. The CDR3 extends over 12 amino acids.

The chain links TRBV5-6 to TRBJ2-7, with 7 bases fitting TRBD2. This CDR3 region has 15 residues. V was pared by 4 bases and J by 6 bases, with 13 bases of the junction left unmatched. Germline values: CDR1 SGHDT, CDR2 YYEEEE. Written as DNA, the CDR3 is TGTGCCAGCAGCCTATCTTGGCGGGAGTATGGCGAGCAGTACTTC. It specifies CASSLSWREYGEQYF.

This clonotype was observed many times. The chain couples TRBV24-1 to TRBJ2-2; the D gene is possibly TRBD2 (6 bases). The CDR3 is 17 amino acids. Germline-derived CDR1 and CDR2 are KGHDR and SFDVKD. V was shortened by 3 bases and J by 0 bases, with 13 bases between the two germline ends. The CDR3 loop is CATSDPTSYPNTGELFF. In DNA form, the CDR3 reads TGTGCCACCAGTGATCCGACTAGTTACCCGAACACCGGGGAGCTGTTTTTT.

The chain uses TRBV12-3 or TRBV12-4 and TRBJ2-5; TRBD2 matches 9 bases. The J segment lost 5 bases and the V segment lost 6 bases, leaving 13 bases of the junction unmatched. This CDR3 has 16 amino acids. This chain's CDR3 is CASSAGEAGGGETQYF. The CDR3 bases are TGTGCCAGCAGCGCGGGTGAGGCGGGGGGGGGCGAGACCCAGTACTTC.

This clonotype was recorded a few times. The chain is built from TRBV4-2 and TRBJ2-6, with 7 bases lining up with TRBD2. CDR1 and CDR2 from the germline V gene are LGHNA and YNFKEQ. This CDR3 has 21 amino acids. Trimming at V came to 0 bases and at J to 1 base, leaving 15 bases not matched to a gene. CDR3 DNA: TGTGCCAGCAGCCAAGATGGGTGGAGCGGGACCCACCCGTCTGGGGCCAACGTCCTGACTTTC. Residues: CASSQDGWSGTHPSGANVLTF.

Concerning this clonotype: The CDR3 end shows no conserved phenylalanine or tryptophan, and so a read error is likely. This chain joins TRBV20-1 and TRBJ2-7; D possibly uses TRBD1 or TRBD2 (5 bases each). Trimming took off 5 bases at V and 1 base at J, with 12 bases between the two ends. CDR3 length: 13 residues. CDR1 DFQATT and CDR2 SNEGSKA come from the germline V gene (reference sequence). Here the CDR3 reads CSAGTGPSYEQYL. As DNA, the CDR3 is TGCAGTGCTGGGACCGGGCCATCCTACGAGCAGTACCTC.

This clonotype showed up just a few times. The chain carries TRBV9 and TRBJ2-1; 10 nucleotides agree with TRBD1. The CDR3 sequence is 17 residues long. V gave up 1 base and J gave up 8 bases; unmatched junction bases: 12. CDR1 and CDR2 (germline): SGDLS, YYNGEE. CDR3 region: CASSVSQGTGVKHEQFF. The CDR3 DNA reads TGTGCCAGCAGCGTATCGCAAGGGACAGGGGTAAAACATGAGCAGTTCTTC.

The chain couples TRBV20-1 to TRBJ2-5; TRBD2 matches 7 bases. Germline CDR1 reads DFQATT; CDR2 reads SNEGSKA (reference sequence). CDR3 length: 15 amino acids. The V and J ends lost 4 bases and 4 bases, in that order; junction bases with no gene match: 12. The CDR3 here is CSAIGGDGFSETQYF. CDR3 bases: TGCAGTGCTATTGGGGGGGATGGTTTTTCAGAGACCCAGTACTTC.

The chain combines TRBV7-2 with TRBJ2-3; no clear D. There are 12 residues in the CDR3. Trimming took 0 bases from V and 6 from J, leaving 4 bases between them. CDR1 SGHTA and CDR2 FQGNSA come from the germline V gene. The CDR3 DNA sequence: TGTGCCAGCAGCTTAGCTTCCGATACGCAGTATTTT. Its translation is CASSLASDTQYF.

This clonotype was counted between two and nine times. The J gene is TRBJ1-6, the V gene TRBV29-1; D remains unclear. The V and J ends lost 4 bases and 12 bases respectively, with 10 bases between them. CDR3 length equals 11 residues. Germline V lookup: CDR1 SQVTM, CDR2 ANQGSEA. The CDR3 loop is CSVGESGPLHF. The CDR3 region has the DNA TGCAGCGTTGGGGAAAGTGGACCCCTCCACTTT.

The rearrangement links TRBV28 to TRBJ2-7, with 7 bases matching TRBD2. Trimming cost V 6 bases and J 7 bases; bases outside gene matches: 15. Looked up from germline, CDR1 is MDHEN and CDR2 is SYDVKM. The CDR3 consists of 15 residues. This CDR3 reads CASSRTRNFVGEQYF. CDR3 bases: TGTGCCAGCAGCCGGACTAGGAACTTCGTAGGGGAGCAGTACTTC.

This clonotype was counted only a few times. The chain links TRBV3-1 to TRBJ2-3; D call uncertain. The CDR3 spans 16 residues. Germline V gives CDR1 LGHDT, CDR2 YNNKEL (reference sequence). With 0 bases removed from V and 7 bases from J, the gap between germline ends came to 17 bases. The CDR3 sequence: CASSQDGATLSNTQYF. The CDR3 DNA sequence: TGTGCCAGCAGCCAAGATGGCGCAACCCTCTCGAATACGCAGTATTTT.

This clonotype was seen more than once but under ten times. V usage is TRBV10-3 and J usage is TRBJ1-6; 8 bases agree with TRBD1. V lost 6 bases and J lost 10; bases outside the gene matches: 11. The CDR3 totals 15 residues. The germline CDR1 and CDR2 sequences are ENHRY and SYGVKD. The CDR3 is CAIREDRGSGSPLHF. CDR3 nucleotide sequence: TGTGCCATCAGGGAAGACAGGGGAAGCGGATCACCCCTCCACTTT.

This clonotype was observed a few times. The chain links TRBV5-1 to TRBJ1-2; a weak D match, TRBD1 (5 bases). The V end lost 9 bases, the J end lost 9 bases, and 24 bases lay between the germline ends. Per the germline V gene, CDR1 is SGHRS and CDR2 is YFSETQ. The CDR3 is made up of 14 amino acids. CDR3 loop: CATAAQQATGSYTF. The CDR3 region has the DNA TGCGCCACCGCCGCTCAACAGGCGACTGGAAGCTACACCTTC.

CDR3 sequence (DNA): TGTGCCTGGCACTCCCGACTAGCGGGGAAACTGAACACCGGGGAGCTGTTTTTT. Translating it yields CAWHSRLAGKLNTGELFF. V is TRBV30 and J is TRBJ2-2, with TRBD2 matching over 11 bases. Germline CDR1 and CDR2: GTSNPN and SVGIG (reference sequence). With 5 bases clipped from V and 1 base from J, the junction kept 12 bases outside the gene matches. The CDR3 has 18 residues. Complete variable domain (other parts from reference TRBV30 and TRBJ2-2): SQTIHQWPATLVQPVGSPLSLECTVEGTSNPNLYWYRQAAGRGLQLLFYSVGIGQISSEVPQNLSASRPQDRQFILSSKKLLLSDSGFYLCAWHSRLAGKLNTGELFFGEGSRLTVL.